The clone carrying this T cell receptor (beta chain) was seen more than once but under ten times. TCRdb analysed the RT-PCR reads with MiXCR anew, one entry per CDR3 protein. Among about 190,000 distinct CDR3 sequences listed, over 13% were seen once. The record originates from a study of response to subunit inactivated influenza vaccine. Germline V gene sequence: CDR1 SGHTA, CDR2 FQGNSA. This CDR3 spans 14 amino acids. The V and J ends lost 2 bases and 2 bases respectively, with 10 bases between them. The TCR originated in a man over 45 who received an inactivated influenza vaccine. The sample in question was CD8+ T cells sorted from PBMCs, obtained roughly 5 days after vaccination. This rearrangement joins TRBV7-2 to TRBJ2-7, with unresolved D. The CDR3 region is CASSLTGPTYEQYF. The CDR3 nucleotides read TGTGCCAGCAGCTTAACTGGGCCTACCTACGAGCAGTACTTC.